This T cell receptor beta chain appears in the sequencing data of a study of identical twins. Healthy Caucasian donors formed the entire cohort. CDR1 and CDR2 (germline): SQVTM, ANQGSEA. V dropped 4 bases and J dropped 0 bases, with 7 bases sitting between them. CDR3 length equals 12 residues. Study results and limitations: For monozygotic twins, models underestimated out-of-frame TCR alpha sharing. Reduced insertions were recorded for abundant cord blood beta clonotypes, with no such pattern in memory repertoires. Invariant populations such as MAIT and iNKT cells could partly muddle zero-insertion analyses.

TCRdb reprocessed the 5' RACE reads via MiXCR and lists one record per CDR3 protein. The sample consists of 350,000 or so distinct CDR3 sequences, approximately 10% of them appearing once. About this clonotype: The antigen is not known.

The receptor comes from a woman between 50 and 59 years old in good health. The genes are TRBV29-1 and TRBJ2-7, with D hard to call. The source material was naive T cells sorted from blood. In DNA form, the CDR3 reads TGCAGCGTTGTGTCCGGCTCCTACGAGCAGTACTTC. It yields the protein CSVVSGSYEQYF.